This T cell receptor beta chain stems from a study of blood T cell repertoires in COVID-19. For the study at large: Specimens from acute and convalescent COVID-19 originated in the United States, Italy and Spain. PBMCs, B-cell-depleted T cells, or T cells were the source of the cDNA or gDNA that made up the material.

Authors' data handling: Cell counts per sample came from amplifying reference gene primers. TCRdb keeps only in-frame clones here, not all; method: immunoSEQ multiplex PCR. The V and J calls and the clone size are those of that table, but D and trimming were determined from the DNA. The sample holds around 120,000 clones, 69% seen once. The material sequenced was peripheral blood. The clonotype originates from a man older than 75 with acute or convalescent COVID-19.

The CDR3 sequence: CATSSDREGEENYGYTF. The CDR3 DNA is TGTGCCACCAGCAGCGACAGGGAAGGGGAGGAAAACTATGGCTACACCTTC. The chain joins TRBV15 to TRBJ1-2, with 7 bases fitting TRBD1. The V and J ends lost 3 bases and 2 bases, in that order; junction bases with no gene match: 12. The CDR3 has 17 amino acids. Germline V CDR1 and CDR2: LNHNV, YYDKDF (reference sequence).